These 31 T cell receptor beta chains were all obtained from the same sample, sequenced in a study of early T cells in non-severe SARS-CoV-2 infection. Each CDR3 protein gets one entry after TCRdb re-called the 5' RACE reads with MiXCR. The table shows roughly 51,000 distinct CDR3 sequences, with 8.5% to 10% occurring only once. The material sequenced was whole blood. Receptor source: an adult who was a healthcare worker with PCR-confirmed SARS-CoV-2 infection or an uninfected control (not recorded which).

At least ten counts were recorded for this clonotype. The rearrangement joins TRBV9 to TRBJ2-1; 7 bases fit TRBD1. CDR1 and CDR2 (germline): SGDLS, YYNGEE. The CDR3 has 15 amino acids. V dropped 3 bases and J dropped 3; count of bases not matched to a gene: 6. The CDR3 region is CASSGTGTDYNEQFF. The CDR3 DNA sequence: TGTGCCAGCAGCGGAACCGGGACAGACTACAATGAGCAGTTCTTC. Drawing the rest from reference TRBV9 and TRBJ2-1, the complete variable domain is DSGVTQTPKHLITATGQRVTLRCSPRSGDLSVYWYQQSLDQGLQFLIQYYNGEERAKGNILERFSAQQFPDLHSELNLSSLELGDSALYFCASSGTGTDYNEQFFGPGTRLTVL.

This chain connects TRBV27 to TRBJ1-1; D not resolved. Trimming left V 1 base short and J 0 bases short, with 9 bases between. The length of the CDR3 is 15 residues. CDR1 is MNHEY, CDR2 SMNVEV, per germline (reference sequence). For the CDR3, the DNA is TGTGCCAGCAGTTTATTAGAGCGCATGAACACTGAAGCTTTCTTT. Amino acids: CASSLLERMNTEAFF.

This sequence joins TRBV28 and TRBJ2-1; 10 bases are shared with TRBD2. The CDR3 consists of 17 residues. CDR1 and CDR2 from the germline V gene are MDHEN and SYDVKM. V was pared by 5 bases and J by 8 bases, with 15 bases of the junction left unmatched. This CDR3 is CASSGAGGPSEVDEQFF. CDR3 nucleotide sequence: TGTGCCAGCAGTGGAGCGGGAGGGCCCTCGGAGGTAGATGAGCAGTTCTTC.

The chain has TRBV20-1 and TRBJ1-3, with D unclear. The CDR3 loop spans 17 amino acids. CDR1 and CDR2 (germline): DFQATT, SNEGSKA (reference sequence). V was shortened by 0 bases and J by 0 bases, with 15 bases between the two germline ends. CDR3 loop: CSARDPFTNPSGNTIYF. CDR3 DNA sequence: TGCAGTGCTAGAGATCCCTTCACAAACCCCTCTGGAAACACCATATATTTT.

In this sample, this clonotype turned up many times. The rearrangement links TRBV7-9 to TRBJ2-7; D is unresolved. Trimming cost V 3 bases and J 5 bases, with 8 bases left between them. Germline CDR1 and CDR2: SEHNR and FQNEAQ (reference sequence). This CDR3 is built from 12 residues. The CDR3 here is CASSLSSNEQYF. The DNA of the CDR3 is TGTGCCAGCAGCTTGAGCAGTAACGAGCAGTACTTC.

For this clonotype: The junction departs from the called germline gene at one end, perhaps through a read error. V and J are TRBV9 and TRBJ2-1; 11 nucleotides line up with TRBD2. CDR1 and CDR2 from the germline V gene are SGDLS and YYNGEE. The CDR3 covers 15 residues. The CDR3 reads CTSSVRLAGPNEQFF. The CDR3 bases are TGTACCAGCAGCGTCCGACTAGCGGGACCCAATGAGCAGTTCTTC.

This clonotype was counted many times. The gene calls are TRBV14 and TRBJ2-5; tentatively, D is TRBD1 (6 bases). This CDR3 is 16 amino acids long. Germline V CDR1 and CDR2: SGHDN, FVKESK. The V gene lost 2 bases and the J gene lost 0 bases, with 13 bases spanning the gap. The CDR3 loop reads CASSQQTGSYQETQYF. CDR3 DNA sequence: TGTGCCAGCAGCCAACAGACAGGATCGTACCAAGAGACCCAGTACTTC.

The rearrangement links TRBV2 to TRBJ1-3; tentative D call: TRBD1 (6 bases). Trimming left V 9 bases short and J 0 bases short, with 15 bases between. The germline CDR1 and CDR2 sequences are SNHLY and FYNNEI. The CDR3 is 15 residues long. The CDR3 loop reads CARGGASGSGNTIYF. CDR3 DNA: TGTGCCAGGGGGGGCGCCTCTGGCTCTGGAAACACCATATATTTT.

The table lists this clonotype with a few counts. This rearrangement joins TRBV7-2 to TRBJ2-5; D unresolved. V dropped 2 bases and J dropped 2 bases, with 12 bases sitting between them. The CDR3 sequence is 15 residues long. Per the germline V gene, CDR1 is SGHTA and CDR2 is FQGNSA. DNA of the CDR3: TGTGCCAGCAGCTTATTGACTGGGCGTCAAGAGACCCAGTACTTC. Its protein is CASSLLTGRQETQYF.

This clonotype has at least ten counts. The chain carries TRBV19 and TRBJ2-2; tentatively, D is TRBD1 or TRBD2 (5 bases each). Trimming took off 8 bases at V and 0 bases at J, with 10 bases between the two ends. Germline CDR1 is LNHDA and CDR2 is SQIVND (reference sequence). CDR3 length: 14 amino acids. The CDR3 nucleotides are TGTGCCAGTGTCGGGACCGCGAACACCGGGGAGCTGTTTTTT. Translating it yields CASVGTANTGELFF.

This clonotype was counted ten times or more. The chain joins TRBV27 to TRBJ2-1; TRBD2 matches 9 bases. The CDR3 loop spans 13 amino acids. V shed 8 bases, J shed 6 bases, and the junction held 5 bases outside the gene matches. Germline CDR1 and CDR2: MNHEY and SMNVEV (reference sequence). In nucleotides, the CDR3 is TGTGCCAGCGGACTAGCGAGGTCCAATGAGCAGTTCTTC. Its protein is CASGLARSNEQFF.

This clonotype was observed at least ten times. The chain carries TRBV14 and TRBJ2-7; the D is unclear. The CDR3 runs to 14 residues. Germline lookup yields CDR1 SGHDN and CDR2 FVKESK. The V and J ends lost 4 bases and 4 bases respectively, with 14 bases between them. DNA of the CDR3: TGTGCCAGCAGCCGTCACGAGTTGAAATACGAGCAGTACTTC. Translated: CASSRHELKYEQYF.

The chain is built from TRBV6-5 and TRBJ2-1; D is uncertain. V lost 8 bases, J lost 3 bases, and 14 bases lay in between. Germline CDR1 MNHEY, CDR2 SVGAGI. The CDR3 extends over 14 amino acids. The CDR3, as DNA: TGTGCCAGCGCCCCCGGGTCGCGCTACAATGAGCAGTTCTTC. Translation: CASAPGSRYNEQFF.

The sample holds many counts of this clonotype. The CDR3: CASSRLAGRNEQYF. In nucleotides, the CDR3 is TGTGCCAGTAGTCGACTAGCGGGAAGGAACGAGCAGTACTTC. The chain carries TRBV19 and TRBJ2-7; TRBD2 matches at 11 bases. The CDR3 totals 14 residues. CDR1 is LNHDA, CDR2 SQIVND, per germline (reference sequence). J gave up 5 bases and V 5 bases, and 5 bases lay outside the gene matches.

The chain uses TRBV11-3 and TRBJ2-3, with 9 bases aligning to TRBD2. The CDR3 loop spans 14 amino acids. Germline CDR1 reads SGHNT; CDR2 reads YENEEA. The junction had 2 bases not matched to a gene; V was cut back by 4 bases and J by 3 bases. This CDR3 reads CASSSGLATDTQYF. The CDR3 DNA is TGTGCCAGCAGCTCCGGACTAGCGACAGATACGCAGTATTTT.

This clonotype was seen only a few times. The chain carries TRBV29-1 and TRBJ2-5; perhaps TRBD2 as D (6 bases). Germline V CDR1 and CDR2: SQVTM, ANQGSEA. V lost 3 bases to trimming and J lost 4 bases, with 12 bases between them. The CDR3 sequence is 13 residues long. The CDR3 is CSVDGTELETQYF. The CDR3 DNA is TGCAGCGTTGATGGGACTGAGTTAGAGACCCAGTACTTC.

This clonotype was observed at least ten times. V is TRBV27 and J is TRBJ2-7, with D unresolved. The germline gives CDR1 MNHEY, CDR2 SMNVEV (reference sequence). The ends were cut back, 2 bases at V and 3 bases at J, with 11 bases in the middle. This CDR3 comprises 14 residues. As DNA, the CDR3 is TGTGCCAGCAGTTTACAGGCCTACTTCTACGAGCAGTACTTC. Translating it yields CASSLQAYFYEQYF.

This clonotype was seen at least ten times. The V gene is TRBV5-1, the J gene TRBJ1-4; 7 bases match TRBD1. With V trimmed by 2 bases and J by 4 bases, 8 bases remained unmatched. The germline gives CDR1 SGHRS, CDR2 YFSETQ. The CDR3 totals 16 residues. For the CDR3, the DNA is TGCGCCAGCAGCTTTCTACTCCGGGACAGTAATGAAAAACTGTTTTTT. Its translation is CASSFLLRDSNEKLFF.

The chain joins TRBV24-1 to TRBJ2-1; TRBD2 agrees at 12 bases. CDR1 and CDR2 from the germline V gene are KGHDR and SFDVKD. V lost 4 bases, J lost 7 bases, and 10 bases stayed unmatched. This CDR3 is built from 17 residues. The DNA of the CDR3 is TGTGCCACCAGTGACTTCACTCCTAGCGGGAGGGTTAATGAGCAGTTCTTC. Protein product: CATSDFTPSGRVNEQFF.

J is TRBJ1-2 and V is TRBV28, with TRBD1 matching over 7 bases. Losses at the gene ends were 6 bases for V and 8 bases for J; bases not matched to a gene: 6. Germline values: CDR1 MDHEN, CDR2 SYDVKM. There are 12 residues in the CDR3. In nucleotides, the CDR3 is TGTGCCAGCAGCGACAGGGCGAAAGGCTACACCTTC. This translates into CASSDRAKGYTF.

This clonotype was seen repeatedly, ten times or more. The V call is TRBV5-4, the J call TRBJ2-6; no clear D. The V gene's germline CDR1 is SGHNT and CDR2 YYREEE (reference sequence). The CDR3 runs to 16 residues. Trimming removed 1 base from V and 2 bases from J, with 10 bases in between. The CDR3 DNA sequence: TGTGCCAGCAGCTTGTTGGCCCAGACTGGGGCCAACGTCCTGACTTTC. Residues: CASSLLAQTGANVLTF. Looking up the rest from reference TRBV5-4 and TRBJ2-6 gives the full variable domain: ETGVTQSPTHLIKTRGQQVTLRCSSQSGHNTVSWYQQALGQGPQFIFQYYREEENGRGNFPPRFSGLQFPNYSSELNVNALELDDSALYLCASSLLAQTGANVLTFGAGSRLTVL.

This clonotype was counted only a few times. The gene calls are TRBV5-1 and TRBJ2-7; 9 bases line up with TRBD2. This CDR3 has 17 amino acids. Germline values: CDR1 SGHRS, CDR2 YFSETQ. V dropped 2 bases and J dropped 0; count of bases not matched to a gene: 9. CDR3 DNA: TGCGCCAGCAGCTTTGAAACTAGCGGGTCCAGCTCCTACGAGCAGTACTTC. It translates to CASSFETSGSSSYEQYF.

This clonotype showed up many times. This chain links TRBV5-1 with TRBJ2-1, with no clear D. CDR3 size: 13 residues. V was pared by 0 bases and J by 10 bases, with 11 bases between. Germline lookup yields CDR1 SGHRS and CDR2 YFSETQ. This CDR3 is CASSLGTRREQFF. The CDR3 bases are TGCGCCAGCAGCTTGGGAACCCGAAGGGAGCAGTTCTTC.

The chain has TRBV20-1 and TRBJ2-7, with D perhaps TRBD1 (6 bases). Trimming stripped 6 bases from V and 5 bases from J, with 14 bases between. The CDR3 length is 12 residues. The germline gives CDR1 DFQATT, CDR2 SNEGSKA (reference sequence). In DNA, the CDR3 is TGCAGTGCGCCGGGACAAAGTCACGAGCAGTACTTC. Protein product: CSAPGQSHEQYF.

This clonotype was detected ten times or more. The V gene is TRBV29-1, the J gene TRBJ2-1, with D perhaps matching TRBD1 or TRBD2 (6 bases each). Trimming cost V 7 bases and J 8 bases, with 24 bases left between them. The CDR3 sequence is 15 residues long. Looked up from germline, CDR1 is SQVTM and CDR2 is ANQGSEA. The CDR3 protein is CSAGGTLATSHEQFF. CDR3 sequence (DNA): TGCAGCGCTGGGGGCACCCTAGCGACGTCCCATGAGCAGTTCTTC.

Many counts were recorded for this clonotype. The chain couples TRBV4-1 to TRBJ2-7; 9 bases match TRBD1. The V segment lost 0 bases and the J segment 0 bases; nucleotides outside the gene matches: 15. The CDR3 loop spans 20 amino acids. The V gene's germline CDR1 is MGHRA and CDR2 YSYEKL. The CDR3 reads CASSQDRGDRAPLSSYEQYF. CDR3 bases: TGCGCCAGCAGCCAAGATCGTGGGGACAGGGCCCCCCTGAGCTCCTACGAGCAGTACTTC.

In this sample, this clonotype turned up many times. The rearrangement uses TRBV7-2 and TRBJ2-4; 8 nucleotides align to TRBD2. V lost 5 bases, J lost 0 bases, and 3 bases stayed unmatched. The germline gives CDR1 SGHTA, CDR2 FQGNSA. The CDR3 is made up of 15 amino acids. This chain's CDR3 is CASSPLAGAKNIQYF. The CDR3 coding sequence is TGTGCCAGCAGCCCCCTAGCGGGAGCCAAAAACATTCAGTACTTC.

This chain uses TRBV30 with TRBJ1-2, with D unclear. Deletions cut 4 bases from V and 4 bases from J, with 13 bases between. CDR1 and CDR2 from the germline V gene are GTSNPN and SVGIG (reference sequence). CDR3 length equals 13 residues. This chain's CDR3 is CAWTPGPSYGYTF. The CDR3 region has the DNA TGTGCCTGGACCCCCGGACCATCCTATGGCTACACCTTC.

V gene TRBV15 combines with J gene TRBJ1-4, with D unresolved. CDR3 length: 17 residues. V was trimmed by 0 bases and J by 0 bases, leaving 11 bases between them. Germline V lookup: CDR1 LNHNV, CDR2 YYDKDF (reference sequence). CDR3 loop: CATSRDRAAATNEKLFF. The CDR3 DNA reads as TGTGCCACCAGCAGAGATAGGGCGGCAGCAACTAATGAAAAACTGTTTTTT.

This clonotype was counted between two and nine times. DNA for the CDR3: TGCAGTGCTAGAGAGTCAGGTTGGTCTGGAAACACCATATATTTT. It codes for CSARESGWSGNTIYF. The V call is TRBV20-1, the J call TRBJ1-3; no firm D call. V was clipped by 0 bases and J by 1 base, with 10 bases between them. CDR3 length equals 15 residues. Germline V gene lookup returns CDR1 DFQATT and CDR2 SNEGSKA (reference sequence).

This clonotype was recorded at least ten times. V usage is TRBV7-9 and J usage is TRBJ2-6, with D maybe TRBD2 (5 bases). The CDR3 extends over 16 amino acids. Looked up from germline, CDR1 is SEHNR and CDR2 is FQNEAQ (reference sequence). Trimming removed 5 bases from V and 4 bases from J, with 15 bases in between. The CDR3 region is CASSRPWGAGANVLTF. CDR3 bases: TGTGCCAGCAGCCGCCCGTGGGGAGCCGGGGCCAACGTCCTGACTTTC.